This T cell receptor (beta chain) is drawn from a study of beta chain features in type 1 diabetes. Across the whole study: Healthy donors and patients had similar age, gender and cell yields. Study observations and caveats: Moderate yet significant TCRB CDR3 shortening was seen in Type 1 diabetes patients in all four CD4+ subsets. Across patients, naive, central memory and Treg TCRB repertoires exhibited apparently greater similarity than was observed across healthy donors. Patients with type 1 diabetes showed fewer VDJ junction insertions and more deletions.

CDR1 is SGDLS and CDR2 is YYNGEE in the germline V gene. Between the trimmed V and J ends, which lost 4 bases and 2 bases, there was a span of 11 bases. The CDR3 has 14 residues. Expressed TCRB transcripts got sequenced, as all isolated RNA was reverse transcribed. Measured with immunoSEQ multiplex PCR; TCRdb has only the in-frame clones, and not every one. The sample yields a few hundred thousand clones, 8.5% to 10% seen once. Concerning this clone: Its antigen is unidentified.

The material sequenced was central memory CD4+ T cells from blood. This clonotype was obtained from a man between 25 and 39 years old with type 1 diabetes. This rearrangement joins TRBV9 to TRBJ2-3, with no clear D. The CDR3 is CASSLRLNTDTQYF. The DNA for the CDR3 is TGTGCCAGCAGCTTAAGACTGAACACAGATACGCAGTATTTT.